This T cell receptor (beta chain) was recorded in a study of identifying expanded T cells in peripheral blood. Study-wide results and limits: Roughly two-week clone count variance significantly increased as total template count grew.

Produced via immunoSEQ multiplex PCR; TCRdb's table is partial and in-frame only. The sample includes around 100,000 clones, 80% to 90% of them seen just once. The CDR3 contains 13 residues. Germline values: CDR1 GTSNPN, CDR2 SVGIG (reference sequence). V lost 7 bases, J lost 1 base, and 13 bases lay in between. Concerning this clone itself: Its specificity is not known.

The source material was blood. This TCR was recovered from a person aged 18 to 70 in good health. The chain couples TRBV30 to TRBJ1-1; D possibly corresponds to TRBD1 (5 bases). The CDR3 reads CASVYRSNTEAFF. In DNA form, the CDR3 reads TGTGCCTCCGTTTACAGGTCGAACACTGAAGCTTTCTTT.